Below, 8 T cell receptor beta chains from the same sample are listed, as sequenced in a study of T cells after yellow fever vaccination. Using its own MiXCR run on the 5' RACE reads, TCRdb lists one record per CDR3 protein. The sample has 28,000 or so distinct CDR3 sequences, about 4.6% seen once. Source: CD8+ T cells sorted from PBMCs, taken 5 days after the yellow fever booster vaccination. The receptors stem from a young man who received the YFV17D yellow fever vaccine.

This clonotype was seen at least ten times. The rearrangement links TRBV20-1 to TRBJ1-5; no clear D. V shed 8 bases and J shed 0 bases, with 11 bases lying between them. Germline V gives CDR1 DFQATT, CDR2 SNEGSKA (reference sequence). This CDR3 has 13 residues. CDR3 bases: TGCAGTAAAACGGGCGGTAGCAATCAGCCCCAGCATTTT. Protein product: CSKTGGSNQPQHF.

This clonotype was detected many times. The rearrangement uses TRBV10-3 and TRBJ2-1; D is uncertain. The V end lost 5 bases, the J end lost 10 bases, and 21 bases lay between the germline ends. The V gene's germline CDR1 is ENHRY and CDR2 SYGVKD. This CDR3 is 15 amino acids long. Here the CDR3 reads CAISSPLSGLTEQFF. Written as DNA, the CDR3 is TGTGCCATCAGTTCCCCCCTCTCGGGCCTTACAGAGCAGTTCTTC.

In this sample, this clonotype turned up many times. This chain uses TRBV7-9 with TRBJ2-5, with 7 bases lining up with TRBD2. The V segment lost 3 bases and the J segment 5 bases; nucleotides outside the gene matches: 6. Germline CDR1 reads SEHNR; CDR2 reads FQNEAQ (reference sequence). The CDR3 consists of 14 residues. The CDR3 DNA follows: TGTGCCAGCAGCTTCGGCGGGAGTGAGGAGACCCAGTACTTC. It yields the protein CASSFGGSEETQYF.

This clonotype has a count of ten or more. This sequence joins TRBV9 and TRBJ2-7; D is possibly TRBD1 (5 bases). V lost 6 bases and J 1 base, leaving 14 bases between the germline ends. The CDR3 is 14 amino acids. Germline V gene data show CDR1 as SGDLS and CDR2 as YYNGEE. CDR3 in DNA: TGTGCCAGCACCGCCGGTTCAGGGTCCTACGAGCAGTACTTC. Translated, it gives CASTAGSGSYEQYF.

This clonotype was seen many times. The chain is built from TRBV20-1 and TRBJ2-3, with D perhaps being TRBD1 or TRBD2 (5 bases each). The CDR3 is 13 amino acids. The germline V and J ends were trimmed by 2 bases and 2 bases, with 8 bases remaining between them. Germline CDR1 is DFQATT and CDR2 is SNEGSKA (reference sequence). This chain's CDR3 is CSARIGTTDTQYF. CDR3 coding DNA: TGCAGTGCTAGAATTGGGACCACAGATACGCAGTATTTT.

In this sample, this clonotype turned up many times. This chain links TRBV27 with TRBJ1-4; no definite D call. The CDR3 totals 16 residues. Germline V gives CDR1 MNHEY, CDR2 SMNVEV (reference sequence). Trimming took off 5 bases at V and 0 bases at J, with 13 bases between the two ends. This CDR3 is CASSPPGVATNEKLFF. DNA for the CDR3: TGTGCCAGCAGTCCCCCCGGAGTTGCAACTAATGAAAAACTGTTTTTT.

This clonotype was seen ten or more times. The chain recombines TRBV6-5 with TRBJ2-3, with TRBD1 matching over 8 bases. CDR3 length: 16 amino acids. Unmatched junction bases numbered 5, after V lost 2 bases and J lost 1 base. Germline assignment: CDR1 MNHEY and CDR2 SVGAGI. The CDR3: CASSYPDREGTDTQYF. The CDR3 nucleotides read TGTGCCAGCAGTTACCCGGACAGGGAAGGCACAGATACGCAGTATTTT.

This clonotype was seen repeatedly, ten times or more. The chain recombines TRBV11-3 with TRBJ2-2, with D possibly being TRBD1 or TRBD2 (5 bases each). The germline CDR1 and CDR2 sequences are SGHNT and YENEEA. The CDR3 covers 16 residues. V lost 4 bases and J 0 bases, leaving 12 bases between the germline ends. The CDR3 sequence: CASSSSGTTNTGELFF. The CDR3 DNA sequence: TGTGCCAGCAGCTCCTCTGGGACCACGAACACCGGGGAGCTGTTTTTT.